This T cell receptor (beta chain) was retrieved from a study of T cell changes during pregnancy in multiple sclerosis. Here immunoSEQ multiplex PCR was the method, and the copy in TCRdb shows in-frame clones only, minus some. Altogether around 60,000 clones are present, around 90% being singletons, with the ten largest covering approximately 1.6%. V dropped 7 bases and J dropped 1 base, with 17 bases sitting between them. The CDR3 consists of 15 residues. Germline V gene data show CDR1 as SGHKS and CDR2 as YYEKEE (reference sequence). The sequencing used peripheral blood, collected in the first trimester of pregnancy. The sequence came from a female donor with multiple sclerosis, enrolled in a pregnancy study. The J gene is TRBJ2-5, the V gene TRBV5-5; D remains ambiguous. As DNA, the CDR3 is TGTGCCAGCTCGTCGCGCCCTAGATTCCAAGAGACCCAGTACTTC. This translates into CASSSRPRFQETQYF.